The clone carrying this TCR beta chain was found a few times. Per the original methods: The assay estimated nucleated cells by amplifying reference gene primers. Repertoires were generated with immunoSEQ multiplex PCR, while TCRdb's copy carries only in-frame clones and drops some. The DNA was the basis for D and trimming; V, J and clone size are from that table. This sample has some 150,000 clones, with 82% found just once. The sample comes from a study of blood T cell repertoires in COVID-19. In the study overall: From the United States, Italy and Spain came samples of acute and convalescent COVID-19. Nucleic acid was either cDNA or gDNA, and it came from T cells, B-cell-depleted T cells, or PBMCs.

The CDR3 loop spans 16 amino acids. Germline V CDR1 and CDR2: SGDLS, YYNGEE. V dropped 2 bases and J dropped 0 bases, with 12 bases sitting between them. J is TRBJ2-1 and V is TRBV9; maybe TRBD2 (5 bases). The receptor's source is a woman in her seventies with acute or convalescent COVID-19. The specimen was peripheral blood. The CDR3 DNA reads TGTGCCAGCAGCGTTGTCGGGGATAGCTCCTACAATGAGCAGTTCTTC. Its protein product is CASSVVGDSSYNEQFF.